These 21 T cell receptor beta chains share one sample of origin, sequenced in a study of regulatory T cells in long-lasting Graves disease. The time point: newly diagnosed GD, antithyroid drugs for less than 3 months. PBMC RNA was the source of the TCR library. The authors built TCR beta libraries using iRepertoire HTBI primers and Arm-PCR of CDR3 regions. TCRdb ran MiXCR on the multiplex PCR reads and lists one entry per CDR3 protein. The data contain 540,000 or so distinct CDR3 sequences, about 13% of them singletons. The sample was also linked to a second study, of T cells in Graves' hyperthyroidism and ophthalmopathy.

This material consisted of peripheral blood mononuclear cells (PBMCs), taken at new diagnosis, from a patient treated with antithyroid drugs. These receptors came from a man aged 25-45 years with Graves disease.

This clonotype was detected ten times or more. The rearrangement uses TRBV27 and TRBJ2-2, with 11 bases lining up with TRBD2. The germline gives CDR1 MNHEY, CDR2 SMNVEV (reference sequence). J was trimmed by 6 bases and V by 0 bases; bases with no gene match: 6. The CDR3 extends over 17 amino acids. The CDR3 sequence: CASSLSITSGSAGELFF. The CDR3 DNA reads as TGTGCCAGCAGTTTATCGATAACTAGCGGGAGTGCCGGGGAGCTGTTTTTT.

This chain uses TRBV9 with TRBJ2-3; D is perhaps TRBD2 (5 bases). Deletions cut 4 bases from V and 6 bases from J, with 18 bases between. This CDR3 region has 15 residues. Germline assignment: CDR1 SGDLS and CDR2 YYNGEE. CDR3 in DNA: TGTGCCAGCAGCCCCGCTCCCTACAGAGGGGATACGCAGTATTTT. Its protein is CASSPAPYRGDTQYF.

The sample holds a few counts of this clonotype. The CDR3 nucleotides read TGTGCCAGCAGTTATAGGTTTAGCGTGGATACGCAGTATTTT. It specifies CASSYRFSVDTQYF. The chain employs TRBV6-5 and TRBJ2-3, with a tentative D call TRBD2 (5 bases). Germline V gives CDR1 MNHEY, CDR2 SVGAGI. The ends were cut back, 3 bases at V and 6 bases at J, with 13 bases in the middle. The CDR3 has 14 amino acids.

This chain joins TRBV4-1 and TRBJ2-1; the D is unclear. Germline V gene lookup returns CDR1 MGHRA and CDR2 YSYEKL. This CDR3 has 12 amino acids. Trimming pared 0 bases from V and 10 bases from J, leaving 7 bases between. CDR3 in DNA: TGCGCCAGCAGCCAAGACGCCCGGGAGCAGTTCTTC. Its protein is CASSQDAREQFF.

To note about this clonotype: A far bigger clonotype differs at one base, so this is likely a read error. Likely a read error: the CDR3 ends without its conserved phenylalanine or tryptophan. V and J are TRBV7-8 and TRBJ2-1; 11 bases map to TRBD2. There are 14 residues in the CDR3. Per the germline V gene, CDR1 is SGHVS and CDR2 is FQNEAQ. Trimming cost V 3 bases and J 9 bases; bases outside gene matches: 4. The CDR3, as DNA: TGTGCCAGCAGCTTCCTAGCGGGAGGAGGTGAGCAGTTCCTC. As protein: CASSFLAGGGEQFL.

This clonotype was picked up many times. The V gene is TRBV12-3 or TRBV12-4, the J gene TRBJ1-2; D remains ambiguous. The V end was cut by 3 bases, the J end by 4 bases, with 9 bases between. The CDR3 covers 13 residues. The CDR3 sequence is CASSFRKSYGYTF. CDR3 nucleotides: TGTGCCAGCAGTTTTCGGAAGAGCTATGGCTACACCTTC.

The CDR3 DNA follows: TGTGCCAGCAGTTACTCTTCGACAGGAGACTATGGCTACACCTTC. The encoded protein is CASSYSSTGDYGYTF. The rearrangement uses TRBV6-5 and TRBJ1-2, with D perhaps matching TRBD1 (6 bases). V lost 0 bases to trimming and J lost 3 bases, with 11 bases between them. Germline V CDR1 and CDR2: MNHEY, SVGAGI. The CDR3 is 15 amino acids.

At least ten counts were recorded for this clonotype. The gene calls are TRBV28 and TRBJ2-2; 10 bases line up with TRBD1. CDR1 is MDHEN, CDR2 SYDVKM, per germline. Trimming removed 7 bases from V and 4 bases from J; junction bases left unmatched: 6. CDR3 length: 15 residues. This CDR3 is CASTPGQGSTGELFF. The CDR3 DNA follows: TGTGCCAGCACCCCGGGACAGGGGAGCACCGGGGAGCTGTTTTTT. The full variable domain, completed using reference TRBV28 and TRBJ2-2, is DVKVTQSSRYLVKRTGEKVFLECVQDMDHENMFWYRQDPGLGLRLIYFSYDVKMKEKGDIPEGYSVSREKKERFSLILESASTNQTSMYLCASTPGQGSTGELFFGEGSRLTVL.

This clonotype was seen at least ten times. The CDR3 bases are TGTGCCAGCAGCACACTAGCGGGAGCTGGGAAGACCCAGTACTTC. This sequence encodes CASSTLAGAGKTQYF. This chain uses TRBV12-3 or TRBV12-4 with TRBJ2-5; 11 bases map to TRBD2. The ends lost 6 bases at V and 6 bases at J; junction bases unmatched: 9. The CDR3 is made up of 15 amino acids.

The rearrangement joins TRBV4-2 to TRBJ2-3, with D perhaps matching TRBD2 (6 bases). CDR3 length: 15 residues. Germline V gene data show CDR1 as LGHNA and CDR2 as YNFKEQ. V lost 3 bases and J lost 7, with 17 bases in between. The CDR3 loop reads CASSHRERELYTQYF. The CDR3, as DNA: TGTGCCAGCAGCCACCGGGAGAGGGAGCTATATACGCAGTATTTT.

The rearrangement uses TRBV25-1 and TRBJ2-7, with 9 bases aligning to TRBD2. CDR1 MGHDK and CDR2 SYGVNS come from the germline V gene. The junction had 7 bases not matched to a gene; V was cut back by 1 base and J by 3 bases. The CDR3 has 16 residues. CDR3 protein: CASSEFISGSNYEQYF. The CDR3 DNA sequence: TGTGCCAGCAGTGAATTCATTAGCGGGAGTAACTACGAGCAGTACTTC.

This clonotype was counted only a few times. CDR3 nucleotide sequence: TGTGCCAGCAGCTCCGGGGGGGGCATGAATGAGCAGTTCTTC. Its protein is CASSSGGGMNEQFF. This chain uses TRBV7-6 with TRBJ2-1, with 8 bases fitting TRBD2. The CDR3 is 14 residues long. After removal of 4 bases from V and 7 bases from J, the junction contained 6 bases not matched to a gene. CDR1 and CDR2 (germline): SGHVS, FNYEAQ.

This clonotype has a count of ten or more. The CDR3 protein is CASSIRLAGVSDTQYF. In nucleotides, the CDR3 is TGCGCCAGCAGCATCCGACTAGCGGGAGTTTCAGATACGCAGTATTTT. The V gene is TRBV5-1, the J gene TRBJ2-3, with 12 bases identical to TRBD2. The CDR3 has 16 amino acids. Germline CDR1 is SGHRS and CDR2 is YFSETQ. The ends lost 4 bases at V and 4 bases at J; junction bases unmatched: 7.

The gene calls are TRBV20-1 and TRBJ2-4; possible D gene TRBD1, 7 bases. This CDR3 is built from 16 residues. Per germline, CDR1 DFQATT and CDR2 SNEGSKA (reference sequence). The V end lost 0 bases, the J end lost 0 bases, and 12 bases lay between the germline ends. The CDR3 region has the DNA TGCAGTGCTAGAGATCAGGGGGGTCTAGCCAAAAACATTCAGTACTTC. Its protein is CSARDQGGLAKNIQYF.

Note on this clonotype: Just one base apart from a much larger clone, this may be a read error. This chain connects TRBV20-1 to TRBJ1-1; D not certain. V was pared by 6 bases and J by 3 bases, with 17 bases between. The CDR3 spans 14 residues. Per germline, CDR1 DFQATT and CDR2 SNEGSKA (reference sequence). DNA of the CDR3: TGCAGTGCCCGACCTCCCGGGTCATACACTGAAGCTTTCTTT. As protein: CSARPPGSYTEAFF.

This clonotype has at least ten counts. The chain combines TRBV2 with TRBJ1-1; TRBD1 might be the D (6 bases). Germline values: CDR1 SNHLY, CDR2 FYNNEI. The length of the CDR3 is 14 residues. V lost 4 bases, J lost 7 bases, and 16 bases lay in between. The CDR3 spells CASSASTGNVEAFF. Written as DNA, the CDR3 is TGTGCCAGCAGTGCATCCACAGGGAATGTTGAAGCTTTCTTT.

This clonotype came up many times. The gene calls are TRBV10-3 and TRBJ2-1; D is uncertain. The CDR3 totals 13 residues. Per the germline V gene, CDR1 is ENHRY and CDR2 is SYGVKD. V was clipped by 0 bases and J by 8 bases, with 8 bases between them. CDR3 loop: CAISESNWDEQFF. In DNA form, the CDR3 reads TGTGCCATCAGTGAGTCGAACTGGGATGAGCAGTTCTTC.

This clonotype was counted many times. The V gene is TRBV18, the J gene TRBJ1-1; 9 nucleotides align to TRBD1. J lost 8 bases, V lost 8 bases, and 3 bases had no gene match. CDR1 is KGHSH, CDR2 LQKENI, per germline. The CDR3 consists of 11 residues. The CDR3 sequence: CASHGTGEAFF. CDR3 in DNA: TGTGCCAGCCATGGGACAGGGGAAGCTTTCTTT. The variable domain in full, with the rest retrieved from reference TRBV18 and TRBJ1-1, is NAGVMQNPRHLVRRRGQEARLRCSPMKGHSHVYWYRQLPEEGLKFMVYLQKENIIDESGMPKERFSAEFPKEGPSILRIQQVVRGDSAAYFCASHGTGEAFFGQGTRLTVV.

About this clonotype: A junction end diverges from the germline sequence, so it may reflect a read error. The V and J genes are TRBV19 and TRBJ2-3; 10 positions agree with TRBD1. From germline, CDR1 is LNHDA and CDR2 SQIVND (reference sequence). The CDR3 consists of 16 residues. CDR3 nucleotide sequence: TGTGTCAGTAGTCTCCGTGGGACAGGGGGCACAGATACGCAGTATTTT. It codes for CVSSLRGTGGTDTQYF.

This rearrangement joins TRBV7-8 to TRBJ2-7; D ambiguous. Germline CDR1 reads SGHVS; CDR2 reads FQNEAQ. CDR3 length: 15 amino acids. Between the trimmed V and J ends, which lost 1 base and 2 bases, there was a span of 12 bases. The CDR3 DNA is TGTGCCAGCAGCTTAGAGGATGCACTCGCCTACGAGCAGTACTTC. Protein: CASSLEDALAYEQYF.

The chain combines TRBV18 with TRBJ1-1, with 7 bases identical to TRBD1. Looked up from germline, CDR1 is KGHSH and CDR2 is LQKENI. V trimming: 3 bases; J trimming: 4 bases; junction bases outside the gene matches: 8. This CDR3 has 15 amino acids. The chain's CDR3 is CASSPPSRGVTEAFF. For the CDR3, the DNA is TGTGCCAGCTCACCGCCCTCCAGGGGGGTCACTGAAGCTTTCTTT.